This T cell receptor beta chain was documented in a study of tumor-infiltrating lymphocytes in primary liver carcinoma. Study summary: Samples produced roughly 3.65 to 8 million productive TCRbeta reads, comparable across tissue types. Regarding the study as a whole: Tumors significantly exceeded blood in top-250-clone fraction (p = 0.039).

This clonotype has only a few counts. Its matching antigen is unknown. A read error may produce the germline difference seen at one junction end. Total RNA amounting to 500 ng was the source from which TCR beta cDNA was made with a constant-region primer. Libraries for TCR beta were built through three nested multiplex PCR rounds, which together made up a slightly modified ARM-PCR procedure. In TCRdb, the multiplex PCR reads were re-called with MiXCR into one record per CDR3 protein. The table has about 200,000 distinct CDR3 sequences, about two thirds seen once. Unsorted whole blood yielded the blood RNA, and germline DNA was also extracted. With chronic HBV infection, the patients were also treatment-naive. This clonotype originated in a woman aged 55-69 years with primary liver carcinoma and hepatitis B virus infection. Sequencing used peripheral blood.

Here the CDR3 reads CASNPADNSYNEQFF. CDR3 nucleotide sequence: TGTGCCAGCAACCCCGCTGACAACTCCTACAATGAGCAATTCTTC. This chain joins TRBV11-2 and TRBJ2-1; D uncertain. The V gene's germline CDR1 is SGHAT and CDR2 FQNNGV. The CDR3 length is 15 residues.